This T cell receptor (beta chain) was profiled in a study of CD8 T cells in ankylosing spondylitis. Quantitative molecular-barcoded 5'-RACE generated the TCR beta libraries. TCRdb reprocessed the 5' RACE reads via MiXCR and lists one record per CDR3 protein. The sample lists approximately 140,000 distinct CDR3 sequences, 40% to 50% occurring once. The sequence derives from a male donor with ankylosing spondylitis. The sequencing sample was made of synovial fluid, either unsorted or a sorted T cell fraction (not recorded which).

The CDR3 here is CASIGLAPYEQYF. CDR3 nucleotides: TGTGCCAGCATTGGGCTAGCGCCCTACGAGCAGTACTTC. J is TRBJ2-7 and V is TRBV28; D may be TRBD2 (6 bases). Trimming cost V 7 bases and J 2 bases, with 12 bases left between them. CDR1 MDHEN and CDR2 SYDVKM come from the germline V gene. CDR3 size: 13 residues.